This TCR beta chain was captured in a study of T cells in Graves' hyperthyroidism and ophthalmopathy. General study findings and limits: Most clonotypes expanded in the thyroid (above 0.001) were also present in blood.

This clonotype was observed a handful of times. Its antigen is not known. The CDR3 spans 16 residues. Germline CDR1 is MRHNA and CDR2 is SNTAGT. V lost 7 bases and J lost 4; bases outside the gene matches: 12. Amplification of TCR beta CDR3 regions was performed using RNA transcripts as template. First-round RT-PCR of the TCR CDR3 relied on the HTBI primer set. TCRdb fed the multiplex PCR reads into MiXCR, producing one record per CDR3 protein. The repertoire has about 250,000 distinct CDR3 sequences, about 24% of them found once; the top ten carry around 40%. The chain combines TRBV6-4 with TRBJ2-7; 11 nucleotides agree with TRBD2. Source material: blood. This sequence was found in a woman between 40 and 55 years old with Graves' ophthalmopathy. This CDR3 reads CASKISRLAGTYEQYF. The CDR3 bases are TGTGCCAGCAAGATTTCCAGACTAGCGGGAACATACGAGCAGTACTTC.